This paragraph covers one TCR beta chain sequence. The antigen it binds to is not known. No qualities accompany the bases; no much larger clone lies one base away. The data stem from a study of blood T cells in healthy people across ages (dated by TCRdb to the mid-2010s). Context from the whole study: In model experiments, template switching captured roughly one uniquely barcoded TCR beta cDNA molecule for every two T cells. Donors of different ages were randomly distributed across sequencing lanes to avoid experimental bias. The donors were split into four age groups: young (average around 15 years), middle-aged (roughly 39), aged (around 67) and long-lived (about 82). The study measured age-related changes in TCR beta repertoire diversity using deep sequencing normalized with unique cDNA molecular identifiers. For two donors (one aged 18 to 30 and one aged 80 or older), the study analyzed two additional independent replicas of 1 million unique cDNA reads from the same blood draw.

Donors were around 37 systemically healthy Caucasian individuals from Russia aged about 6 to 100 years. Ten milliliters of peripheral blood were drawn from each donor into EDTA-treated Vacutainer tubes. Ficoll-Paque density-gradient centrifugation was used to isolate PBMCs, with at least 6.5 million per sample. Trizol reagent was used to extract total RNA from the PBMCs, yielding at least 6 micrograms per sample. For every donor, flow cytometry on a PBMC aliquot measured the percentage of naive CD45RAhigh/CD27high T cells. The CDR3 goes from the cysteine to the phenylalanine over 15 residues. The CDR3 DNA has 45 bases and is translated from base 1. Unmatched junction bases come to 10, with V trimmed by 6 bases and J by 3 bases. The germline V gene (reference sequence) provides CDR1 DFQATT and CDR2 SNEGSKA. Here is what the overall study found, with its caveats: Because the CMV infection status of the donors was unknown, age-related changes in expanded clonotypes may potentially have been confounded. The long-lived group showed more naive CD4+ T cells, fewer expanded clones and increased TCR diversity than the aged group, suggesting age selection. Since profiling was done on bulk unsorted PBMCs, naive and antigen-experienced compartments could not be conclusively compared. Estimates of total diversity based on one million sequenced T cells were considered lower bounds and underestimates. As age increased, observed TCR beta diversity per million T cells dropped in a roughly linear way, and a significant reduction was already evident by age 40. There was a strong correlation between observed TCR beta diversity and the percentage of naive T cells measured by flow cytometry.

Receptors were amplified or captured by 5' RACE. Instrument on record: Illumina HiSeq 2500. The second PCR ran for roughly 6 to 11 cycles and used a J-beta primer mix along with a sample-barcoded 5' primer. A template-switch 5' adaptor carrying 12 random nucleotides introduced a unique molecular identifier onto each TCR beta cDNA molecule. Each sample yielded at least 2.5 million CDR3-containing paired-end reads. The Mint cDNA synthesis kit, primed by a TRBC-specific oligonucleotide, was used to synthesize first-strand cDNA from all RNA. Following uracil-DNA glycosylase treatment, all cDNA underwent a first 18-cycle PCR with the universal primers M1SS and BC2_uni_R. For the original study's pipeline: Normalization of each sample was performed by random selection of 1 million high-quality reads, each carrying a distinct molecular identifier. Reads sharing molecular identifiers were discarded rather than binned into consensus sequences. MiTCR, with a Q25 quality threshold and the strictest error-elimination algorithm, was used for CDR3 identification, clonotype clustering and error correction. A nonparametric unseen species model using Euler transformation provided a lower-bound estimate of total TCR beta diversity. TCRdb reprocessed the public reads (quality trimming at Q25 with fastp, clone calling with MiXCR) and kept in-frame beta chains. Rows are combined by CDR3 protein, so each entry shows the most common genes and DNA. V and J calls and clone size were set by TCRdb, not the authors. Here the sample has some 1.4 million distinct CDR3 sequences; 42% occur a single time. The ten largest clones take up around 8% of the sample.

This receptor was obtained from a woman aged 18 to 35 in good health. The sequenced material came from blood. The chain links TRBV20-1 with TRBJ2-1, with 8 bases matching TRBD2. The nucleotides are TGCAGTGCCAACGACCTAGCGGGTAACTACAATGAGCAGTTCTTC. Its product reads: CSANDLAGNYNEQFF.